What follows are 28 T cell receptor beta chains derived from one specimen sequenced in a study of T cells in localized non-small cell lung cancer (TCRdb year 2020). Receptor amplification or capture employed the immunoSEQ multiplex PCR assay. TCRdb mirrors the immuneACCESS table, restricted to in-frame sequences. Some clones are absent from its copies; in checked studies, under half trace to an unresolved V gene, and the reason for the others is unknown. The sample table records about 19,000 clones; about 90% of these occur just once. The ten largest clones capture approximately 2.7% of the sample. The sequencing here drew on peripheral blood, taken before any cancer treatment. Receptor source: a woman aged 40-75 years with stage I lung adenocarcinoma.

CDR3 amino acids: CASSPPAGLAGETPEYF. The CDR3 DNA is TGCGCCAGCAGCCCCCCTGCGGGACTAGCGGGGGAGACTCCTGAGTATTTT. The rearrangement joins TRBV4-3 to TRBJ2-3; TRBD2 matches 14 bases. This CDR3 spans 17 amino acids. Looked up from germline, CDR1 is LGHNA and CDR2 is YSLEER. V shed 4 bases, J shed 13 bases, and the junction held 16 bases outside the gene matches.

The chain couples TRBV9 to TRBJ2-1; a weak D match, TRBD1 (5 bases). Germline CDR1 SGDLS, CDR2 YYNGEE. Trimming shortened V by 4 bases and J by 5 bases, and 16 bases separated the two germline ends. This CDR3 region has 15 residues. The CDR3 nucleotides read TGTGCCAGCAGCCTTGGGGCGTCCACCGACAATGAGCAGTTCTTC. It yields the protein CASSLGASTDNEQFF.

This clone is a singleton in its sample. The chain carries TRBV5-4 and TRBJ2-2; D remains unclear. Germline-derived CDR1 and CDR2 are SGHNT and YYREEE (reference sequence). The V end was cut by 5 bases, the J end by 4 bases, with 18 bases between. The CDR3 has 16 amino acids. The CDR3 region has the DNA TGTGCCAGCAGTTCCGACGGAAGCCCGGGCACCGGGGAGCTGTTTTTT. Translation: CASSSDGSPGTGELFF.

The rearrangement joins TRBV9 to TRBJ2-3, with 10 positions matching TRBD2. The germline CDR1 and CDR2 sequences are SGDLS and YYNGEE. The CDR3 covers 15 residues. V gave up 0 bases and J gave up 5 bases; unmatched junction bases: 3. Here the CDR3 reads CASSVAASGGDTQYF. In DNA, the CDR3 is TGTGCCAGCAGCGTAGCGGCTAGCGGGGGAGATACGCAGTATTTT.

The rearrangement uses TRBV6-5 and TRBJ2-3, with 7 bases matching TRBD2. With V trimmed by 0 bases and J by 4 bases, 7 bases remained unmatched. CDR1 is MNHEY, CDR2 SVGAGI, per germline. This CDR3 spans 16 amino acids. The CDR3, as DNA: TGTGCCAGCAGTTACTCGAGGGAGGGCGGTCCAGATACGCAGTATTTT. Protein product: CASSYSREGGPDTQYF.

The chain recombines TRBV5-1 with TRBJ2-6, with TRBD2 matching 7 bases. CDR3 length: 18 amino acids. Germline CDR1 reads SGHRS; CDR2 reads YFSETQ. V lost 1 base, J lost 3 bases, and 10 bases stayed unmatched. CDR3 in DNA: TGCGCCAGCAGCTTGACCCCCCTGGGAGGGAGTGGGGCCAACGTCCTGACTTTC. This gives the protein CASSLTPLGGSGANVLTF.

The V gene is TRBV14, the J gene TRBJ1-1, with D hard to call. V lost 0 bases and J lost 5, with 10 bases in between. The CDR3 consists of 14 residues. Per the germline V gene, CDR1 is SGHDN and CDR2 is FVKESK. CDR3 protein: CASSQEGGRTEAFF. In nucleotides, the CDR3 is TGTGCCAGCAGCCAAGAGGGTGGGCGGACTGAAGCTTTCTTT. Combining the CDR3 with reference TRBV14 and TRBJ1-1 gives the whole variable domain EAGVTQFPSHSVIEKGQTVTLRCDPISGHDNLYWYRRVMGKEIKFLLHFVKESKQDESGMPNNRFLAERTGGTYSTLKVQPAELEDSGVYFCASSQEGGRTEAFFGQGTRLTVV.

The CDR3 DNA is TGTGCCAGCAGCTTGGGCGGAAGGGGATTTGGGGGCTACACCTTC. Translation gives CASSLGGRGFGGYTF. The gene calls are TRBV5-4 and TRBJ1-2, with D possibly being TRBD1 (5 bases). The V and J ends lost 0 bases and 8 bases respectively, with 17 bases between them. The CDR3 runs to 15 residues. The germline V gene has CDR1 SGHNT and CDR2 YYREEE (reference sequence).

The chain couples TRBV27 to TRBJ2-7; TRBD2 might be the D (5 bases). The CDR3 sequence is 16 residues long. Trimming took off 6 bases at V and 4 bases at J, with 22 bases between the two ends. Germline loops: CDR1 MNHEY, CDR2 SMNVEV (reference sequence). CDR3 coding DNA: TGTGCCAGCAGCTTCGGACTTCCCGAGGCCCTATACGAGCAGTACTTC. It encodes CASSFGLPEALYEQYF.

This rearrangement joins TRBV18 to TRBJ2-3, with 8 bases lining up with TRBD1. The CDR3 loop spans 13 amino acids. Germline trimming cut 3 bases from V and 6 bases from J; bases unmatched to any gene: 2. CDR1 KGHSH and CDR2 LQKENI come from the germline V gene. CDR3 sequence (DNA): TGTGCCAGCTCACCGGACAGGGCGGATACGCAGTATTTT. It specifies CASSPDRADTQYF. The full variable domain, its missing parts supplied by reference TRBV18 and TRBJ2-3, is NAGVMQNPRHLVRRRGQEARLRCSPMKGHSHVYWYRQLPEEGLKFMVYLQKENIIDESGMPKERFSAEFPKEGPSILRIQQVVRGDSAAYFCASSPDRADTQYFGPGTRLTVL.

The DNA of the CDR3 is TGTGCCAGCAGTTTACGTAGCGGGGCATTAACAAACACAGATACGCAGTATTTT. Protein: CASSLRSGALTNTDTQYF. This rearrangement joins TRBV27 to TRBJ2-3; 8 nucleotides agree with TRBD2. V dropped 2 bases and J dropped 2; count of bases not matched to a gene: 12. Germline values: CDR1 MNHEY, CDR2 SMNVEV (reference sequence). The CDR3 totals 18 residues.

This clone was observed a single time. The genes are TRBV7-2 and TRBJ2-7; the match to TRBD2 covers 8 bases. Per germline, CDR1 SGHTA and CDR2 FQGNSA. The CDR3 totals 17 residues. V lost 1 base to trimming and J lost 0 bases; unmatched junction nucleotides: 8. The CDR3 coding sequence is TGTGCCAGCAGCTTAGTCGGCGGGGGGTCCTTCTCCTACGAGCAGTACTTC. As protein: CASSLVGGGSFSYEQYF.

The V gene is TRBV5-1, the J gene TRBJ1-4; TRBD1 might be the D (6 bases). This CDR3 spans 15 amino acids. Trimming pared 4 bases from V and 7 bases from J, leaving 17 bases between. Germline assignment: CDR1 SGHRS and CDR2 YFSETQ. This chain's CDR3 is CASSRGAGRTEKLFF. DNA of the CDR3: TGCGCCAGCAGCCGGGGGGCCGGTCGAACTGAAAAACTGTTTTTT.

The chain recombines TRBV28 with TRBJ2-2, with TRBD2 matching 11 bases. This CDR3 is 16 amino acids long. Germline-derived CDR1 and CDR2 are MDHEN and SYDVKM. V trimming: 3 bases; J trimming: 5 bases; junction bases outside the gene matches: 5. DNA for the CDR3: TGTGCCAGCAGTTTCCTAGCGGGAGGCGAAACCGGGGAGCTGTTTTTT. Translating gives CASSFLAGGETGELFF.

The J gene is TRBJ2-7, the V gene TRBV28, with D hard to call. This CDR3 has 16 amino acids. Trimming shortened V by 2 bases and J by 2 bases, and 16 bases separated the two germline ends. Germline assignment: CDR1 MDHEN and CDR2 SYDVKM. The CDR3: CASSLPLTSPAYEQYF. CDR3 DNA sequence: TGTGCCAGCAGTTTACCCCTGACTTCTCCCGCCTACGAGCAGTACTTC. The variable domain in full, completed from reference TRBV28 and TRBJ2-7, reads DVKVTQSSRYLVKRTGEKVFLECVQDMDHENMFWYRQDPGLGLRLIYFSYDVKMKEKGDIPEGYSVSREKKERFSLILESASTNQTSMYLCASSLPLTSPAYEQYFGPGTRLTVT.

This clone appeared a few times. The chain recombines TRBV6-5 with TRBJ1-1; D is unresolved. The CDR3 spans 14 residues. The V end lost 6 bases, the J end lost 2 bases, and 13 bases lay between the germline ends. The V gene's germline CDR1 is MNHEY and CDR2 SVGAGI. Written as DNA, the CDR3 is TGTGCCAGCAGCTCCAGGACGGATAACACTGAAGCTTTCTTT. Amino acid sequence: CASSSRTDNTEAFF.

The rearrangement uses TRBV27 and TRBJ1-2; D possibly corresponds to TRBD1 (5 bases). V lost 4 bases and J 4 bases, leaving 7 bases between the germline ends. CDR1 MNHEY and CDR2 SMNVEV come from the germline V gene (reference sequence). This CDR3 is built from 12 residues. The CDR3 nucleotides are TGTGCCAGCAGTTCCGGGACCTATGGCTACACCTTC. This gives the protein CASSSGTYGYTF.

The gene calls are TRBV19 and TRBJ1-2, with a possible D match to TRBD1 (6 bases). Trimming removed 5 bases from V and 3 bases from J, with 10 bases in between. The CDR3 is 13 residues long. Per the germline V gene, CDR1 is LNHDA and CDR2 is SQIVND (reference sequence). CDR3 protein: CASSPWTDYGYTF. CDR3 bases: TGTGCCAGTAGTCCTTGGACAGACTATGGCTACACCTTC. Full variable domain (rest looked up from reference TRBV19 and TRBJ1-2): DGGITQSPKYLFRKEGQNVTLSCEQNLNHDAMYWYRQDPGQGLRLIYYSQIVNDFQKGDIAEGYSVSREKKESFPLTVTSAQKNPTAFYLCASSPWTDYGYTFGSGTRLTVV.

V and J are TRBV7-2 and TRBJ2-3; D remains ambiguous. Looked up from germline, CDR1 is SGHTA and CDR2 is FQGNSA. This CDR3 has 12 amino acids. V gave up 3 bases and J gave up 2 bases, with 3 bases separating them. The CDR3 is CASSFSTDTQYF. The CDR3 DNA follows: TGTGCCAGCAGCTTCTCCACAGATACGCAGTATTTT.

This rearrangement joins TRBV30 to TRBJ2-3; 8 bases are shared with TRBD1. Germline V CDR1 and CDR2: GTSNPN, SVGIG (reference sequence). V gave up 8 bases and J gave up 3 bases; unmatched junction bases: 4. This CDR3 region has 12 residues. CDR3 sequence: CASDRGTDTQYF. The DNA for the CDR3 is TGTGCCAGTGACAGGGGAACAGATACGCAGTATTTT.

The chain carries TRBV7-8 and TRBJ1-2; TRBD1 might be the D (5 bases). Germline CDR1 is SGHVS and CDR2 is FQNEAQ. V lost 5 bases, J lost 3 bases, and 13 bases lay in between. The CDR3 consists of 14 residues. Here the CDR3 DNA reads TGTGCCAGCAGCCGGGCTGAGACAGACTATGGCTACACCTTC. This gives the protein CASSRAETDYGYTF.

The chain recombines TRBV28 with TRBJ1-3; 7 bases are shared with TRBD1. CDR1 is MDHEN and CDR2 is SYDVKM in the germline V gene. This CDR3 contains 14 residues. Trimming removed 7 bases from V and 2 bases from J; junction bases left unmatched: 5. The CDR3 DNA reads as TGTGCCAGCATCCCTCAGGGGGCTGGAAACACCATATATTTT. Translation: CASIPQGAGNTIYF. The full variable domain, in which reference TRBV28 and TRBJ1-3 provide the parts outside the CDR3, is DVKVTQSSRYLVKRTGEKVFLECVQDMDHENMFWYRQDPGLGLRLIYFSYDVKMKEKGDIPEGYSVSREKKERFSLILESASTNQTSMYLCASIPQGAGNTIYFGEGSWLTVV.

The rearrangement links TRBV5-6 to TRBJ1-2; weak D call: TRBD1 (5 bases). CDR3 length: 15 amino acids. CDR1 is SGHDT, CDR2 YYEEEE, per germline. V lost 0 bases and J lost 7, with 16 bases in between. CDR3 protein: CASSLEIGQGGGYTF. As DNA, the CDR3 is TGTGCCAGCAGCTTGGAAATAGGGCAGGGTGGTGGCTACACCTTC.

The rearrangement joins TRBV6-5 to TRBJ1-1, with D possibly being TRBD1 (5 bases). V lost 6 bases to trimming and J lost 2 bases, with 13 bases between them. The CDR3 is 14 residues long. Germline V gene data show CDR1 as MNHEY and CDR2 as SVGAGI. The CDR3, as DNA: TGTGCCAGCAGGGGGTCGACAGTAAACACTGAAGCTTTCTTT. Amino acid sequence: CASRGSTVNTEAFF.

The genes are TRBV5-1 and TRBJ2-1; 11 bases match TRBD1. Germline values: CDR1 SGHRS, CDR2 YFSETQ. J gave up 8 bases and V 2 bases, and 6 bases lay outside the gene matches. The CDR3 has 15 amino acids. The DNA for the CDR3 is TGCGCCAGCAGCTTCCGGACAGGGGGCATGGATGAGCAGTTCTTC. It translates to CASSFRTGGMDEQFF.

The chain carries TRBV6-1 and TRBJ2-5; D ambiguous. V dropped 6 bases and J dropped 0 bases, with 8 bases sitting between them. The CDR3 is 13 residues long. CDR1 and CDR2 (germline): MNHNS, SASEGT. For the CDR3, the DNA is TGTGCCAGCAGCAATGGGTACCAAGAGACCCAGTACTTC. It yields the protein CASSNGYQETQYF.

The chain joins TRBV7-9 to TRBJ1-1; D call uncertain. The CDR3 is 11 amino acids. Germline CDR1 SEHNR, CDR2 FQNEAQ (reference sequence). The V end was cut by 3 bases, the J end by 3 bases, with 2 bases between. CDR3 in amino acids: CASSFDTEAFF. In nucleotides, the CDR3 is TGTGCCAGCAGCTTCGACACTGAAGCTTTCTTT.

This chain's CDR3 is CASSLTGDNYEQYF. The CDR3 region has the DNA TGTGCCAGCAGTCTAACGGGGGACAACTACGAGCAGTACTTC. This chain uses TRBV6-5 with TRBJ2-7; possibly TRBD1 or TRBD2 for D (6 bases each). The length of the CDR3 is 14 residues. V gave up 5 bases and J gave up 3 bases, with 14 bases separating them. From germline, CDR1 is MNHEY and CDR2 SVGAGI.